A single sample gave rise to the 24 T cell receptor beta chains below, sequenced in a study of Ad26.COV2.S vaccination and SARS-CoV-2 variants. Stated treatment: roughly 20 received Ad26.COV2.S at low or high dose, single or two shots; about 5 received placebo; per-sample allocation not given. Vaccine and placebo recipients were sampled on day 63 after the first injection. The assay was immunoSEQ multiplex PCR, and TCRdb's table has in-frame clones only and misses some. This sample has roughly 350,000 clones, with approximately 90% found just once. This material consisted of peripheral blood, taken in a trial of Ad26.COV2.S vaccine versus placebo. Receptors were obtained from a person aged 18-60 years who received the Ad26.COV2.S COVID-19 vaccine or a placebo.

The chain joins TRBV5-1 to TRBJ2-3, with 9 bases that match TRBD2. The CDR3 extends over 16 amino acids. Trimming at V came to 3 bases and at J to 4 bases, leaving 9 bases not matched to a gene. Germline assignment: CDR1 SGHRS and CDR2 YFSETQ. The CDR3 reads CASSSVIAGVADTQYF. The CDR3 bases are TGCGCCAGCAGCTCGGTTATAGCGGGGGTGGCAGATACGCAGTATTTT.

The chain uses TRBV10-3 and TRBJ2-7, with a weak D call TRBD2 (6 bases). Germline V gene data show CDR1 as ENHRY and CDR2 as SYGVKD. This CDR3 comprises 15 residues. Trimming pared 3 bases from V and 0 bases from J, leaving 12 bases between. CDR3 in amino acids: CAISEGGISSYEQYF. In nucleotides, the CDR3 is TGTGCCATCAGTGAAGGCGGGATCAGCTCCTACGAGCAGTACTTC.

The CDR3, as DNA: TGTGCCAGCAGCCAAGATTTCGGCCCGCAACTCATTTACGATGAGCAGTTCTTC. Amino acids: CASSQDFGPQLIYDEQFF. The V gene is TRBV3-1 (or the pseudogene TRBV3-2), the J gene TRBJ2-1; no reliable D call. This CDR3 is built from 18 residues. The germline V and J ends were trimmed by 0 bases and 8 bases, with 23 bases remaining between them. Germline V lookup: CDR1 LGHDT, CDR2 YNNKEL (reference sequence).

V usage is TRBV28 and J usage is TRBJ2-3; D may be TRBD2 (5 bases). CDR1 and CDR2 (germline): MDHEN, SYDVKM. This CDR3 comprises 14 residues. Trimming shortened V by 4 bases and J by 4 bases, and 12 bases separated the two germline ends. CDR3 coding DNA: TGTGCCAGCAGTTCTCGGGGTGGCGCAGATACGCAGTATTTT. Translating gives CASSSRGGADTQYF.

The V gene is TRBV11-2, the J gene TRBJ2-4; D possibly corresponds to TRBD1 (5 bases). Trimming took off 1 base at V and 0 bases at J, with 13 bases between the two ends. In germline, CDR1 is SGHAT, CDR2 FQNNGV. This CDR3 comprises 17 residues. The CDR3 region is CASSLGGKGIAKNIQYF. The CDR3 nucleotides are TGTGCCAGCAGCTTAGGGGGCAAGGGAATAGCCAAAAACATTCAGTACTTC.

The chain links TRBV3-1 (or the pseudogene TRBV3-2) to TRBJ2-6, with D hard to call. From germline, CDR1 is LGHDT and CDR2 YNNKEL (reference sequence). Trimming shortened V by 8 bases and J by 0 bases, and 14 bases separated the two germline ends. The CDR3 length is 16 residues. CDR3: CASGAGYLSGANVLTF. CDR3 DNA: TGTGCCAGCGGCGCCGGTTACCTCTCTGGGGCCAACGTCCTGACTTTC.

The chain uses TRBV24-1 and TRBJ1-2; 7 bases fit TRBD1. Unmatched junction bases numbered 1, after V lost 2 bases and J lost 5 bases. The germline gives CDR1 KGHDR, CDR2 SFDVKD. The CDR3 covers 13 residues. CDR3 nucleotides: TGTGCCACCAGTGATTGGACAGGTTATGGCTACACCTTC. This gives the protein CATSDWTGYGYTF.

The CDR3, as DNA: TGCGCCAGCAGCTTGGTCAACACCGGGACAGGGGGCGAAGCTTTCTTT. This encodes CASSLVNTGTGGEAFF. The gene calls are TRBV5-1 and TRBJ1-1, with 12 bases identical to TRBD1. The CDR3 consists of 16 residues. J was trimmed by 8 bases and V by 0 bases; bases with no gene match: 8. CDR1 SGHRS and CDR2 YFSETQ come from the germline V gene.

CDR3 residues: CASSQCGGSDSPLHF. The CDR3 DNA follows: TGCGCCAGCAGTCAGTGTGGGGGGAGCGATTCACCCCTCCACTTT. The chain has TRBV23-1 and TRBJ1-6; TRBD1 might be the D (5 bases). TRBV23-1 is given ORF status, its function remaining uncertain. Trimming cost V 3 bases and J 8 bases, with 14 bases left between them. The CDR3 contains 15 residues.

This clone has a single count. The chain couples TRBV9 to TRBJ1-1, with D unclear. The CDR3 spans 14 residues. CDR1 is SGDLS, CDR2 YYNGEE, per germline. Trimming removed 0 bases from V and 4 bases from J, with 10 bases in between. CDR3 DNA: TGTGCCAGCAGCGTAGAAGGAATTGGCACTGAAGCTTTCTTT. Amino acid sequence: CASSVEGIGTEAFF. The full variable domain, its missing parts supplied by reference TRBV9 and TRBJ1-1, is DSGVTQTPKHLITATGQRVTLRCSPRSGDLSVYWYQQSLDQGLQFLIQYYNGEERAKGNILERFSAQQFPDLHSELNLSSLELGDSALYFCASSVEGIGTEAFFGQGTRLTVV.

The rearrangement uses TRBV6-2 or TRBV6-3 and TRBJ1-1; D uncertain. V lost 2 bases to trimming and J lost 2 bases, with 9 bases between them. Germline V gives CDR1 MNHEY, CDR2 SVGEGT. CDR3 length: 14 amino acids. The CDR3: CASSYEMGNTEAFF. The CDR3 nucleotides read TGTGCCAGCAGTTACGAGATGGGTAACACTGAAGCTTTCTTT.

The CDR3 loop reads CASSPLLGETQYF. Here the CDR3 DNA reads TGTGCCAGCAGCCCTCTCCTTGGAGAGACCCAGTACTTC. The V call is TRBV7-9, the J call TRBJ2-5, with D unclear. V lost 5 bases and J lost 4, with 11 bases in between. CDR1 and CDR2 (germline): SEHNR, FQNEAQ (reference sequence). The CDR3 length is 13 residues.

This clone came up once. The chain carries TRBV7-8 and TRBJ2-3; the D call may be TRBD1 or TRBD2 (5 bases each). Germline loops: CDR1 SGHVS, CDR2 FQNEAQ. The length of the CDR3 is 16 residues. V was shortened by 2 bases and J by 2 bases, with 14 bases between the two germline ends. Here the CDR3 reads CASSLNSGTLTDTQYF. The CDR3 nucleotides read TGTGCCAGCAGCTTAAATAGTGGGACCCTCACAGATACGCAGTATTTT.

This chain joins TRBV18 and TRBJ2-5; D not resolved. The CDR3 spans 15 residues. Germline loops: CDR1 KGHSH, CDR2 LQKENI. Trimming pared 1 base from V and 1 base from J, leaving 10 bases between. In DNA form, the CDR3 reads TGTGCCAGCTCACCACTAGTGGGAACCCAAGAGACCCAGTACTTC. This translates into CASSPLVGTQETQYF.

As to this clone: The junction departs from the called germline gene at one end, perhaps through a read error. The rearrangement links TRBV7-7 to TRBJ2-5; the D is unclear. Per germline, CDR1 SSHAT and CDR2 FNYEAQ (reference sequence). The CDR3 length is 13 residues. CDR3 DNA: TGTGCTAGCAGCTTAGATGTAAGAGAGACCCAGTACTTC. Its translation is CASSLDVRETQYF.

V usage is TRBV27 and J usage is TRBJ1-6; no clear D. Trimming left V 2 bases short and J 5 bases short, with 10 bases between. Germline CDR1 and CDR2: MNHEY and SMNVEV (reference sequence). The CDR3 sequence is 15 residues long. The DNA for the CDR3 is TGTGCCAGCAGTTTAGTTGGGTCCCATAATTCACCCCTCCACTTT. It codes for CASSLVGSHNSPLHF.

CDR3 sequence: CASVRGQNTGELFF. For the CDR3, the DNA is TGTGCCAGCGTCAGGGGGCAGAACACCGGGGAGCTGTTTTTT. The V and J genes are TRBV19 and TRBJ2-2, with TRBD1 matching over 8 bases. The V and J ends lost 9 bases and 1 base, in that order; junction bases with no gene match: 4. The CDR3 is made up of 14 amino acids. CDR1 LNHDA and CDR2 SQIVND come from the germline V gene (reference sequence).

The rearrangement uses TRBV30 and TRBJ1-2; no definite D call. The V and J ends lost 4 bases and 7 bases respectively, with 19 bases between them. CDR1 GTSNPN and CDR2 SVGIG come from the germline V gene (reference sequence). The CDR3 runs to 14 residues. The CDR3 loop is CAWIRTEGSSGYTF. The CDR3 nucleotides read TGTGCCTGGATCCGGACGGAAGGATCCTCTGGCTACACCTTC.

This clone came up a few times. The V call is TRBV6-2 or TRBV6-3, the J call TRBJ1-2; no clear D. The CDR3 has 14 residues. V was cut by 0 bases and J by 4 bases, with 9 bases left in between. CDR1 and CDR2 (germline): MNHEY, SVGEGT. The CDR3 DNA reads TGTGCCAGCAGTTACTCGAGTCGCAGCTATGGCTACACCTTC. Translated, it gives CASSYSSRSYGYTF.

The chain uses TRBV28 and TRBJ1-1; maybe TRBD1 (5 bases). The V and J ends lost 2 bases and 1 base respectively, with 5 bases between them. The CDR3 is 13 amino acids. Germline values: CDR1 MDHEN, CDR2 SYDVKM. In nucleotides, the CDR3 is TGTGCCAGCAGTTTACAGGGGAACACTGAAGCTTTCTTT. This codes for CASSLQGNTEAFF.

The chain couples TRBV6-5 to TRBJ1-2; D ambiguous. This CDR3 spans 13 amino acids. Trimming shortened V by 0 bases and J by 8 bases, and 10 bases separated the two germline ends. Germline values: CDR1 MNHEY, CDR2 SVGAGI. The CDR3 protein is CASSYSGFYGYTF. The CDR3 coding sequence is TGTGCCAGCAGTTACTCGGGATTCTACGGCTACACCTTC.

This CDR3 reads CASSQSASGNTIYF. In nucleotides, the CDR3 is TGTGCCAGCAGCCAATCAGCCTCTGGAAACACCATATATTTT. The rearrangement uses TRBV3-1 (or the pseudogene TRBV3-2) and TRBJ1-3; D uncertain. The CDR3 extends over 14 amino acids. CDR1 is LGHDT and CDR2 is YNNKEL in the germline V gene (reference sequence). V shed 2 bases and J shed 0 bases, with 5 bases lying between them.

This chain joins TRBV19 and TRBJ2-2, with TRBD1 identical over 8 bases. Trimming removed 7 bases from V and 0 bases from J; junction bases left unmatched: 4. Germline V lookup: CDR1 LNHDA, CDR2 SQIVND (reference sequence). The CDR3 has 15 residues. DNA of the CDR3: TGTGCCAGTACGACAGGGGTGGCGAACACCGGGGAGCTGTTTTTT. It yields the protein CASTTGVANTGELFF.

The chain links TRBV7-8 to TRBJ2-7; D not certain. The CDR3 runs to 13 residues. The V and J ends lost 3 bases and 6 bases respectively, with 12 bases between them. Germline assignment: CDR1 SGHVS and CDR2 FQNEAQ. CDR3 protein: CASSFVLLGEQYF. CDR3 nucleotide sequence: TGTGCCAGCAGCTTCGTCCTTCTCGGCGAGCAGTACTTC.